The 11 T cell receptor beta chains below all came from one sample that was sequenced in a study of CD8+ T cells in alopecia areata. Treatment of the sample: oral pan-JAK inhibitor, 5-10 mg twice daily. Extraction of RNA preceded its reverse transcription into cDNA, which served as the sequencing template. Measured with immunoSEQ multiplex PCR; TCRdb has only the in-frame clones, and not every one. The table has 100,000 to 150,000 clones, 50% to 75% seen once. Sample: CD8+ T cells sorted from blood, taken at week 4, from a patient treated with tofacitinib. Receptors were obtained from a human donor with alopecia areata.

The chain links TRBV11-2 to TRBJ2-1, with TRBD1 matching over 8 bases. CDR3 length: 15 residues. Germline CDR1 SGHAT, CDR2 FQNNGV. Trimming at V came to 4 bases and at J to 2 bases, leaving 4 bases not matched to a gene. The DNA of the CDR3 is TGTGCCAGCAGCTCCGGACAGGGCCCCTACAATGAGCAGTTCTTC. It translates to CASSSGQGPYNEQFF.

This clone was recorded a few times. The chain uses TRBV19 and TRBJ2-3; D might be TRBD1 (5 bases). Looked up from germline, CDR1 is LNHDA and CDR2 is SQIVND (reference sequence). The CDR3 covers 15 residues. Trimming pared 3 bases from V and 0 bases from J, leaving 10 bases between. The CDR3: CASSIDRTSTDTQYF. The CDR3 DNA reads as TGTGCCAGTAGTATCGACAGAACTAGCACAGATACGCAGTATTTT.

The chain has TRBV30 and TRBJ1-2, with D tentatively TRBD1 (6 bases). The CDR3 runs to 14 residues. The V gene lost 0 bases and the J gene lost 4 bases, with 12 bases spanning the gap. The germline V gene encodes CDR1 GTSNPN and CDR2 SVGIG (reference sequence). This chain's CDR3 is CAWSVNREGYGYTF. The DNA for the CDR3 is TGTGCCTGGAGTGTAAACAGGGAAGGCTATGGCTACACCTTC. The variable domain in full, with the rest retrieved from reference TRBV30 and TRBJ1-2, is SQTIHQWPATLVQPVGSPLSLECTVEGTSNPNLYWYRQAAGRGLQLLFYSVGIGQISSEVPQNLSASRPQDRQFILSSKKLLLSDSGFYLCAWSVNREGYGYTFGSGTRLTVV.

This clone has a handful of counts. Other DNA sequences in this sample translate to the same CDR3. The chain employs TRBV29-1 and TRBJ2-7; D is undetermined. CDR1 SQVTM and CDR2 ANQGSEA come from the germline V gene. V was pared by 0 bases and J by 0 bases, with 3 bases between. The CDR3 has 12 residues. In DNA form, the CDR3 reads TGCAGCGTTGAAGAGAGCTCCTACGAGCAGTACTTC. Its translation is CSVEESSYEQYF.

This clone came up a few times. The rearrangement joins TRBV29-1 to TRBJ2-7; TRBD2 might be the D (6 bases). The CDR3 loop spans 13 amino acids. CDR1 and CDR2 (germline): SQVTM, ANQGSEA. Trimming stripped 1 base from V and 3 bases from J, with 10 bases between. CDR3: CSVEGGTGYEQYF. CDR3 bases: TGCAGCGTTGAAGGCGGGACTGGCTACGAGCAGTACTTC.

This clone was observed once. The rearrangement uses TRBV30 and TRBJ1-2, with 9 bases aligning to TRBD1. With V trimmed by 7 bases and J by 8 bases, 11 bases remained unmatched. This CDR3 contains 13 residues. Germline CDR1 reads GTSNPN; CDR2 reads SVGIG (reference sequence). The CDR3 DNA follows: TGTGCCTTCTCCGTGGGACAGGGAGACGGCTACACCTTC. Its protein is CAFSVGQGDGYTF.

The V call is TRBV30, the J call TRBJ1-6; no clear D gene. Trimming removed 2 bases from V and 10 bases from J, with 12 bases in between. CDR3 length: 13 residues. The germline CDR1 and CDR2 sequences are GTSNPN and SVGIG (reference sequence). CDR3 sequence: CAWSPVDGSPLHF. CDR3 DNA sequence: TGTGCCTGGAGTCCTGTGGATGGATCACCCCTCCACTTT.

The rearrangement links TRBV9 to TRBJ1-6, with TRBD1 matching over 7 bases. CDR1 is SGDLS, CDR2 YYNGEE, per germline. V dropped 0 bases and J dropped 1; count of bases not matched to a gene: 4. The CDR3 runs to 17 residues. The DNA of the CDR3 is TGTGCCAGCAGCGTAGGGGACAGTAATTCCTATAATTCACCCCTCCACTTT. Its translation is CASSVGDSNSYNSPLHF.

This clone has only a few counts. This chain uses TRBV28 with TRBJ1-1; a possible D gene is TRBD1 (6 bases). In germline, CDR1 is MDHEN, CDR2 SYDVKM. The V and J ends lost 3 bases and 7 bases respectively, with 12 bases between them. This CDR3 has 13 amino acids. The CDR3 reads CASSFRRGGEAFF. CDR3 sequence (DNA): TGTGCCAGCAGTTTCAGGAGGGGGGGTGAAGCTTTCTTT.

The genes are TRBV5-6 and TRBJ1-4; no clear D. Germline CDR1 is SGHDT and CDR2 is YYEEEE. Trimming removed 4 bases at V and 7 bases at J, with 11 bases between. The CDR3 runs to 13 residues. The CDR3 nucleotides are TGTGCCAGCAGCCAGTCCGATGGTGAAAAACTGTTTTTT. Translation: CASSQSDGEKLFF.

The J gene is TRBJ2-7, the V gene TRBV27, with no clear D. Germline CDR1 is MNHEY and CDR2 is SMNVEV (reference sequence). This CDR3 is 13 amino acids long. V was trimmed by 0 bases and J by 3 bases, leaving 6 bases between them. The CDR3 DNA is TGTGCCAGCAGTTTATCGTCCTACTACGAGCAGTACTTC. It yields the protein CASSLSSYYEQYF.